This TCR beta chain was recovered during a study of T cell changes during pregnancy in multiple sclerosis. Measured with immunoSEQ multiplex PCR; TCRdb has only the in-frame clones, and not every one. The sample consists of about 59,000 clones, roughly 92% of them appearing once. This CDR3 spans 15 amino acids. Germline-derived CDR1 and CDR2 are SGHKS and YYEKEE (reference sequence). Trimming took off 0 bases at V and 4 bases at J, with 11 bases between the two ends. The sequence was collected from a female donor with multiple sclerosis, enrolled in a pregnancy study. The chain couples TRBV5-5 to TRBJ1-5; the D is unclear. The input for sequencing was CD8+ T cells from peripheral blood mononuclear cells, taken in the third trimester of pregnancy. The DNA for the CDR3 is TGTGCCAGCAGCTTGGATTTCAGGAGGAATCAGCCCCAGCATTTT. Its translation: CASSLDFRRNQPQHF.